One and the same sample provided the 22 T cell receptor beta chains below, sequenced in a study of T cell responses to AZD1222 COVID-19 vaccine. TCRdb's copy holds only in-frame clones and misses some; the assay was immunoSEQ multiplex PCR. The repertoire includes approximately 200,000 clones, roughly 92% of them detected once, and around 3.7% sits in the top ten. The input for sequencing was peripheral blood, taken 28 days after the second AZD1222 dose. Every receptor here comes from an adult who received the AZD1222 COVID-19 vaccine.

The CDR3 reads CASKLAQETQYF. In DNA, the CDR3 is TGCGCCAGCAAACTAGCGCAAGAGACCCAGTACTTC. The chain couples TRBV5-1 to TRBJ2-5; 7 nucleotides align to TRBD2. The CDR3 loop spans 12 amino acids. The V gene end was trimmed by 6 bases and the J gene end by 2 bases; junction bases not matched to a gene: 1. The germline V gene encodes CDR1 SGHRS and CDR2 YFSETQ.

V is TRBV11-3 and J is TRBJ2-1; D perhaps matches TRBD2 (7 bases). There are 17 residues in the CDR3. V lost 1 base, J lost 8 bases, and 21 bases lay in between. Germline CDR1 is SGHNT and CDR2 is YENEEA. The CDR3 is CASSLVWAGAQSDEQFF. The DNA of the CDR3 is TGTGCCAGCAGCTTAGTATGGGCGGGGGCCCAAAGCGATGAGCAGTTCTTC.

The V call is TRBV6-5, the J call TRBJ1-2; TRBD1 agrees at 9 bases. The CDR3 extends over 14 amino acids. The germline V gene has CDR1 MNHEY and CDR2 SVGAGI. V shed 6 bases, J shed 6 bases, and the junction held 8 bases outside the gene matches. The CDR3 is CASSPQGAGDGYTF. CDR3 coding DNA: TGTGCCAGCAGCCCACAGGGGGCCGGCGATGGCTACACCTTC.

The CDR3 DNA is TGTGCCAGCAGCCAGAAGACAGGGGGCGGAGAGACCCAGTACTTC. This sequence encodes CASSQKTGGGETQYF. V gene TRBV3-1 (or the pseudogene TRBV3-2) combines with J gene TRBJ2-5; 10 nucleotides agree with TRBD1. Per the germline V gene, CDR1 is LGHDT and CDR2 is YNNKEL (reference sequence). The CDR3 runs to 15 residues. Trimming took 3 bases from V and 4 from J; bases not matched to a gene: 5.

The CDR3 DNA reads as TGTGCCATCAGTGATCGACAGGGCTATGGCTACACCTTC. This encodes CAISDRQGYGYTF. The V gene is TRBV10-3, the J gene TRBJ1-2, with TRBD1 matching over 7 bases. The CDR3 is made up of 13 amino acids. The J segment lost 4 bases and the V segment lost 3 bases, leaving 2 bases of the junction unmatched. From germline, CDR1 is ENHRY and CDR2 SYGVKD.

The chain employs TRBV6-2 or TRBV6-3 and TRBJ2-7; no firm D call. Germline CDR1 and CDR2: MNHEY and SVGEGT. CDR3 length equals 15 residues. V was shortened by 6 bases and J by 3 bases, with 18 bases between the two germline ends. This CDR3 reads CASSQETWAVYEQYF. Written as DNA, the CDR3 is TGTGCCAGCAGCCAAGAAACCTGGGCGGTCTACGAGCAGTACTTC.

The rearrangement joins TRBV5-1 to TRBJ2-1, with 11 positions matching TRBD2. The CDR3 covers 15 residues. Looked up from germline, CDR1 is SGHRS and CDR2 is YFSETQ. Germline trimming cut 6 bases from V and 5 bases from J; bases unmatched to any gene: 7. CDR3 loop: CASTKGTSGNNEQFF. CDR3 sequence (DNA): TGCGCCAGCACCAAGGGGACTAGCGGCAACAATGAGCAGTTCTTC.

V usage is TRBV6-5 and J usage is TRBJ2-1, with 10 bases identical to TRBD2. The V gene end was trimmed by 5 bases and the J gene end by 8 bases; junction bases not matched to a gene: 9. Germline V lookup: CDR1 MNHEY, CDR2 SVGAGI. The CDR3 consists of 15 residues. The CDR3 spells CASSLASGRSDEQFF. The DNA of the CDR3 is TGTGCCAGCAGTCTCGCTAGCGGGAGAAGCGATGAGCAGTTCTTC.

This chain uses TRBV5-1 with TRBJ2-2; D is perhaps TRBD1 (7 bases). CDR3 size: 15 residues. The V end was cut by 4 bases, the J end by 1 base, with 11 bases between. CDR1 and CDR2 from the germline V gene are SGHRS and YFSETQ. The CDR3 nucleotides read TGCGCCAGCAGCCGGGGGACAGAGAACACCGGGGAGCTGTTTTTT. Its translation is CASSRGTENTGELFF.

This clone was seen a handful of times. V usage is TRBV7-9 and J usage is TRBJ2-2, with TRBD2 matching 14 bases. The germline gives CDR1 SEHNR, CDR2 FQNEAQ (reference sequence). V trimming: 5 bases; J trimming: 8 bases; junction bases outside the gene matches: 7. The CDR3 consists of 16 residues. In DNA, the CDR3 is TGTGCCAGCAGCCGGACTAGCGGGAGGCCAGGGGGGGAGCTGTTTTTT. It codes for CASSRTSGRPGGELFF.

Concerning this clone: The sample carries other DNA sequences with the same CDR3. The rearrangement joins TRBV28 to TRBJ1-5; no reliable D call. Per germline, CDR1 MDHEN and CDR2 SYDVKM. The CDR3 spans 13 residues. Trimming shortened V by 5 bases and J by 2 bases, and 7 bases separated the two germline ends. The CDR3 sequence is CASSTGGNQPQHF. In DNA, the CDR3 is TGTGCCAGCAGTACCGGGGGCAATCAGCCCCAGCATTTT.

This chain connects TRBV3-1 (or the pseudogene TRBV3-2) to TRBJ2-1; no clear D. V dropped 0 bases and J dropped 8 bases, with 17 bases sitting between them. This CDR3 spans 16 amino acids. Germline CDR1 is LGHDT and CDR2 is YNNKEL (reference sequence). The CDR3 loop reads CASSQEAASVWDEQFF. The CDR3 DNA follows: TGTGCCAGCAGCCAAGAGGCAGCCAGCGTGTGGGATGAGCAGTTCTTC.

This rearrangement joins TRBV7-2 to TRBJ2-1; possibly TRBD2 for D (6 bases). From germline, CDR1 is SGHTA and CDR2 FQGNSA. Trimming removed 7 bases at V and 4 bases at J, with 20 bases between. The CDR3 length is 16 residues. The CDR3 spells CASISSGVAVYNEQFF. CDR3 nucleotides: TGTGCCAGCATCTCTAGTGGGGTAGCGGTATACAATGAGCAGTTCTTC.

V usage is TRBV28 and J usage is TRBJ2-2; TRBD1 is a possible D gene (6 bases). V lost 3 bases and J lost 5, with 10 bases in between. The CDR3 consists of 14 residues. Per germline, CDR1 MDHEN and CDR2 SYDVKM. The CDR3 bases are TGTGCCAGCAGTTTCACAGGGTTTACCGGGGAGCTGTTTTTT. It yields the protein CASSFTGFTGELFF.

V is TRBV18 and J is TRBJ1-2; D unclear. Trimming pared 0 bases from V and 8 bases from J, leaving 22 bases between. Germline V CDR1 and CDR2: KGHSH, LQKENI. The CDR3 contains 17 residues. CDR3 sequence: CASSPPETGTGVKGYTF. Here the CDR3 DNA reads TGTGCCAGCTCACCACCGGAGACGGGCACCGGGGTGAAGGGCTACACCTTC.

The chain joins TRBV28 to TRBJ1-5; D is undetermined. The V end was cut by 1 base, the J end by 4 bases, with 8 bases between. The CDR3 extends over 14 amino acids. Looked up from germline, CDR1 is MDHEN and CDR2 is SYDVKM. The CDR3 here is CASSLLGRNQPQHF. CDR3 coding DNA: TGTGCCAGCAGTTTATTGGGCAGAAATCAGCCCCAGCATTTT. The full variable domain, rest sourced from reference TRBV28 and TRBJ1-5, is DVKVTQSSRYLVKRTGEKVFLECVQDMDHENMFWYRQDPGLGLRLIYFSYDVKMKEKGDIPEGYSVSREKKERFSLILESASTNQTSMYLCASSLLGRNQPQHFGDGTRLSIL.

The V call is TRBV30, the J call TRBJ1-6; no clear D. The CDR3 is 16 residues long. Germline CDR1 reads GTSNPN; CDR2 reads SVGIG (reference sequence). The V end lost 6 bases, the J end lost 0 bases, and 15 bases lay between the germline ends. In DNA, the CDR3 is TGTGCCTGCCACGCTGACGGAAGCTCCTATAATTCACCCCTCCACTTT. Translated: CACHADGSSYNSPLHF.

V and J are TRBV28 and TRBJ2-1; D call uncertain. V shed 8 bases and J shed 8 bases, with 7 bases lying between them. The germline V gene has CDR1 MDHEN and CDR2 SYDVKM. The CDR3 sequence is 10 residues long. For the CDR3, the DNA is TGTGCCAGCGGGTTCTATGAGCAGTTCTTC. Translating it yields CASGFYEQFF.

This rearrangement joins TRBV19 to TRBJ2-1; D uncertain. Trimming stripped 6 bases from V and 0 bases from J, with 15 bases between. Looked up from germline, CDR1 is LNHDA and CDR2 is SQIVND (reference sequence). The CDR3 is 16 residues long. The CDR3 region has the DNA TGTGCCAGTAGCCCCCGGGTAGGGCACTCCTACAATGAGCAGTTCTTC. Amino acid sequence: CASSPRVGHSYNEQFF.

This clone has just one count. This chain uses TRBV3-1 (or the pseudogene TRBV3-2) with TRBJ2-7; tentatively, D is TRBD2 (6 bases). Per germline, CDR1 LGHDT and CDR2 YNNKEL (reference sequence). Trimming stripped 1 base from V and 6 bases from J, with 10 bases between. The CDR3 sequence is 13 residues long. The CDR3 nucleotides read TGTGCCAGCAGCCAAGTTTATAGCGGCGAGCAGTACTTC. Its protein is CASSQVYSGEQYF.

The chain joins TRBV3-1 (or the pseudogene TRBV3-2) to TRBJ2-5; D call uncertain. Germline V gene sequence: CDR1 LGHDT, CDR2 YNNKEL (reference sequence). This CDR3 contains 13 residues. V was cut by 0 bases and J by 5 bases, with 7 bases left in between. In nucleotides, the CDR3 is TGTGCCAGCAGCCAAGACCTCCCCGAGACCCAGTACTTC. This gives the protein CASSQDLPETQYF.

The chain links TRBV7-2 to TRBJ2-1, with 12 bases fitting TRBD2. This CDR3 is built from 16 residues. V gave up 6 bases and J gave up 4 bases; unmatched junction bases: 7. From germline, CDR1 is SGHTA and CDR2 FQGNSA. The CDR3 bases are TGTGCCAGCAGTTCCGGACTAGCGGGGCCTTACAATGAGCAGTTCTTC. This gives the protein CASSSGLAGPYNEQFF.